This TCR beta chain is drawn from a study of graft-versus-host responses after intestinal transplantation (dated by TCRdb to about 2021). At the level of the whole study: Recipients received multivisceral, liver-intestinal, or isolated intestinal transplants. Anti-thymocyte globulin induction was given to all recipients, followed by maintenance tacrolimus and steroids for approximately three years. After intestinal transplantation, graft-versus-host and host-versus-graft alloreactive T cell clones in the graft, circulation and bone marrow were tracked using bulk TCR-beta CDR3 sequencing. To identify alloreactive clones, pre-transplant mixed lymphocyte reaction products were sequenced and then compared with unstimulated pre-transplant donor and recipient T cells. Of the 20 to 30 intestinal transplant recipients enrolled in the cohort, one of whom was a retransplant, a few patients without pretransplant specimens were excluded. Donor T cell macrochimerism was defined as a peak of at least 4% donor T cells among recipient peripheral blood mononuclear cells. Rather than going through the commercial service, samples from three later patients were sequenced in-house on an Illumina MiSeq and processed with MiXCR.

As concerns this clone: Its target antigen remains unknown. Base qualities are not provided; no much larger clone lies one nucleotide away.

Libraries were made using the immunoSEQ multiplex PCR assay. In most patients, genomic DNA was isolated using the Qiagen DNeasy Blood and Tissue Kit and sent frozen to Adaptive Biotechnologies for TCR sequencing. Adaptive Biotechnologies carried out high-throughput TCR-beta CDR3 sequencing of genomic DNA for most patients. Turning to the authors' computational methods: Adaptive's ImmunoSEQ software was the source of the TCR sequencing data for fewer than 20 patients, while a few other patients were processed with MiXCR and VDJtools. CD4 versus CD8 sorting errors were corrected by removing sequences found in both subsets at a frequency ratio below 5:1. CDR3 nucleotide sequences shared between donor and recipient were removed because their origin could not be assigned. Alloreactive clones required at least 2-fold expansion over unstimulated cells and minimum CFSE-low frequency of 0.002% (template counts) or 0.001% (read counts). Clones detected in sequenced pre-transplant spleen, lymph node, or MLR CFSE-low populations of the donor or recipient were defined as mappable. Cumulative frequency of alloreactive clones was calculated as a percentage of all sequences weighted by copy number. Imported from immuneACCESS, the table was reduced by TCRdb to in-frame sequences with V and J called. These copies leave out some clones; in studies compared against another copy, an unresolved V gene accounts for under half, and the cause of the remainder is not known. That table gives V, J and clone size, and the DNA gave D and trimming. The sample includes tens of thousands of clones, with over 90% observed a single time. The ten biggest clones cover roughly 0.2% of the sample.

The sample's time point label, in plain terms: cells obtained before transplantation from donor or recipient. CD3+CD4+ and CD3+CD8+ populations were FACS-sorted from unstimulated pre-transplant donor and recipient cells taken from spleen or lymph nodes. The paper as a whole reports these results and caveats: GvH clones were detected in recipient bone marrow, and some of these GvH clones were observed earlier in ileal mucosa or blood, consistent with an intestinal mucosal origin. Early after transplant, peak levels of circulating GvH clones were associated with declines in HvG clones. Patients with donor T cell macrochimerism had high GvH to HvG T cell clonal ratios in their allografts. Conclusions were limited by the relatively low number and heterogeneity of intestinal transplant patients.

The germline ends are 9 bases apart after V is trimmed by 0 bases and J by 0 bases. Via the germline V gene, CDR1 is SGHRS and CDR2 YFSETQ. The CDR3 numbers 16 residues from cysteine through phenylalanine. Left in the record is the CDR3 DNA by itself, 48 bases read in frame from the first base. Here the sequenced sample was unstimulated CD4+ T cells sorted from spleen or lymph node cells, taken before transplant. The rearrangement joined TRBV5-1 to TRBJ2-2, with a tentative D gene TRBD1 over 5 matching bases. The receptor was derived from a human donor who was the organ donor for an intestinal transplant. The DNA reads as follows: TGCGCCAGCAGCTTGGCGACAGCAGCGAACACCGGGGAGCTGTTTTTT. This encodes CASSLATAANTGELFF.